The 21 T cell receptor beta chains presented below share a single source sample, sequenced in a study of blood T cell repertoires in COVID-19. Only in-frame clones appear in the TCRdb table, and some are missing; sequencing was by immunoSEQ multiplex PCR. The sample holds just under 65,000 clones, around 80% seen once. The sequencing sample was made of peripheral blood. The origin of the receptors is a human donor in a cohort sampled during active COVID-19.

The chain is built from TRBV19 and TRBJ1-4; tentative D call: TRBD1 (5 bases). V dropped 0 bases and J dropped 6 bases, with 11 bases sitting between them. This CDR3 comprises 15 residues. Germline CDR1 and CDR2: LNHDA and SQIVND (reference sequence). The CDR3 reads CASSIETDQHEKLFF. The CDR3, as DNA: TGTGCCAGTAGTATAGAGACAGATCAACATGAAAAACTGTTTTTT.

Only a few counts were recorded for this clone. V and J are TRBV18 and TRBJ1-2; D is ambiguous. Trimming took off 3 bases at V and 12 bases at J, with 20 bases between the two ends. The CDR3 runs to 14 residues. Germline V gives CDR1 KGHSH, CDR2 LQKENI. The CDR3, as DNA: TGTGCCAGCTCACCGGAGCAGCTAATTAAGGTCGACACCTTC. This translates into CASSPEQLIKVDTF.

The chain is built from TRBV11-2 and TRBJ2-1; TRBD2 aligns across 9 bases. This CDR3 has 18 amino acids. V lost 0 bases to trimming and J lost 4 bases; unmatched junction nucleotides: 10. Per the germline V gene, CDR1 is SGHAT and CDR2 is FQNNGV. The CDR3 region is CASSLDLRRGGLYNEQFF. The CDR3 DNA sequence: TGTGCCAGCAGCTTAGATCTTAGGCGGGGGGGTCTATACAATGAGCAGTTCTTC.

J is TRBJ1-3 and V is TRBV4-2, with D uncertain. Germline CDR1 LGHNA, CDR2 YNFKEQ. V was trimmed by 4 bases and J by 3 bases, leaving 10 bases between them. CDR3 length: 14 residues. The CDR3 spells CASSPQSVGNTIYF. In DNA form, the CDR3 reads TGTGCCAGCAGCCCCCAATCGGTTGGAAACACCATATATTTT.

This clone was recorded once. This chain uses TRBV7-9 with TRBJ1-2; D call uncertain. The CDR3 runs 14 residues. Germline V gene lookup returns CDR1 SEHNR and CDR2 FQNEAQ (reference sequence). The V gene lost 5 bases and the J gene lost 4 bases, with 14 bases spanning the gap. CDR3 residues: CASSRVTEPYGYTF. DNA of the CDR3: TGTGCCAGCAGCCGCGTGACGGAGCCCTATGGCTACACCTTC.

Details on this clone: Other DNA sequences from this sample encode an identical CDR3 as well. The genes are TRBV5-1 and TRBJ1-2; 9 bases agree with TRBD1. There are 15 residues in the CDR3. Germline V CDR1 and CDR2: SGHRS, YFSETQ. With 1 base clipped from V and 8 bases from J, the junction kept 9 bases outside the gene matches. This chain's CDR3 is CASSLRGTGRGGYTF. CDR3 bases: TGCGCCAGCAGCTTGCGGGGGACAGGGAGGGGGGGCTACACCTTC.

To note about this clone: One end of the junction does not line up with germline, which may come from a read error. The V gene is TRBV5-5, the J gene TRBJ2-3, with D unresolved. Germline-derived CDR1 and CDR2 are SGHKS and YYEKEE (reference sequence). The CDR3 is 12 residues long. The CDR3 DNA is TGTGCCAGCAGCTTGGTGGGCCCGGTCTTAGAGTTC. Translation gives CASSLVGPVLEF.

V and J are TRBV2 and TRBJ2-3; D possibly corresponds to TRBD1 (6 bases). The CDR3 spans 15 residues. CDR1 and CDR2 from the germline V gene are SNHLY and FYNNEI. The V gene lost 5 bases and the J gene lost 7 bases, with 19 bases spanning the gap. The CDR3 DNA follows: TGTGCCAGCAGTCCAGACAGGCCCCGAGGGAATACGCAGTATTTT. Amino acids: CASSPDRPRGNTQYF.

The gene calls are TRBV5-1 and TRBJ2-3; D perhaps matches TRBD1 (6 bases). This CDR3 comprises 16 residues. Trimming left V 0 bases short and J 2 bases short, with 13 bases between. Germline CDR1 SGHRS, CDR2 YFSETQ. CDR3 DNA: TGCGCCAGCAGCTTGGTGGGGGCTGATTCCACAGATACGCAGTATTTT. Translated, it gives CASSLVGADSTDTQYF.

The chain links TRBV5-1 to TRBJ2-5; 8 bases are a match to TRBD1. The V segment lost 2 bases and the J segment 5 bases; nucleotides outside the gene matches: 11. The CDR3 consists of 16 residues. Germline V gene lookup returns CDR1 SGHRS and CDR2 YFSETQ. CDR3 loop: CASSFQGASLAETQYF. The CDR3 DNA follows: TGCGCCAGCAGCTTCCAGGGGGCCTCACTCGCTGAGACCCAGTACTTC.

The V gene is TRBV5-1, the J gene TRBJ1-2; possible D gene TRBD1, 5 bases. Trimming took off 0 bases at V and 2 bases at J, with 8 bases between the two ends. This CDR3 comprises 14 residues. Germline V gives CDR1 SGHRS, CDR2 YFSETQ. CDR3 loop: CASSLEAGNYGYTF. The CDR3 DNA follows: TGCGCCAGCAGCTTGGAGGCAGGGAACTATGGCTACACCTTC.

The chain is built from TRBV2 and TRBJ2-7; no clear D gene. V dropped 4 bases and J dropped 4 bases, with 11 bases sitting between them. There are 13 residues in the CDR3. Germline V gene data show CDR1 as SNHLY and CDR2 as FYNNEI. The CDR3 nucleotides are TGTGCCAGCAGTGGGGCAGGTACTTACGAGCAGTACTTC. Protein sequence: CASSGAGTYEQYF.

The chain has TRBV12-3 or TRBV12-4 and TRBJ2-1; D possibly corresponds to TRBD1 (6 bases). Between the trimmed V and J ends, which lost 7 bases and 8 bases, there was a span of 15 bases. The CDR3 loop spans 13 amino acids. The CDR3 protein is CASKLNNRDEQFF. The DNA of the CDR3 is TGTGCCAGCAAACTAAATAACAGGGATGAGCAGTTCTTC.

This clone was seen once. Other DNA variants within this sample encode the same CDR3. The chain employs TRBV5-1 and TRBJ2-7; 11 bases agree with TRBD1. Trimming at V came to 3 bases and at J to 7 bases, leaving 6 bases not matched to a gene. Germline V gene lookup returns CDR1 SGHRS and CDR2 YFSETQ. The CDR3 length is 14 residues. CDR3 nucleotide sequence: TGCGCCAGCAGCTCCGGGACAGGGGGGCGAGAGCAGTACTTC. Encoded protein: CASSSGTGGREQYF.

V gene TRBV7-9 combines with J gene TRBJ2-2, with D possibly matching TRBD1 (5 bases). Germline lookup yields CDR1 SEHNR and CDR2 FQNEAQ (reference sequence). The CDR3 consists of 13 residues. The V end lost 2 bases, the J end lost 9 bases, and 10 bases lay between the germline ends. CDR3 bases: TGTGCCAGCAGCTTAAAAGGGGCACGGGAGCTGTTTTTT. As protein: CASSLKGARELFF.

This chain links TRBV6-5 with TRBJ1-4; D gene uncertain. The germline gives CDR1 MNHEY, CDR2 SVGAGI. The V end was cut by 6 bases, the J end by 8 bases, with 13 bases between. This CDR3 contains 13 residues. The chain's CDR3 is CASSVSQQEKLFF. CDR3 sequence (DNA): TGTGCCAGCAGCGTAAGCCAACAGGAAAAACTGTTTTTT.

The chain employs TRBV5-4 and TRBJ2-5, with 8 bases that match TRBD2. This CDR3 has 16 amino acids. V dropped 1 base and J dropped 5; count of bases not matched to a gene: 10. CDR1 is SGHNT and CDR2 is YYREEE in the germline V gene (reference sequence). The CDR3 nucleotides read TGTGCCAGCAGCTTGTCCCCGGCTAGCGGGCGGGAGACCCAGTACTTC. Protein: CASSLSPASGRETQYF. The complete variable domain, with remaining parts taken from reference TRBV5-4 and TRBJ2-5, reads ETGVTQSPTHLIKTRGQQVTLRCSSQSGHNTVSWYQQALGQGPQFIFQYYREEENGRGNFPPRFSGLQFPNYSSELNVNALELDDSALYLCASSLSPASGRETQYFGPGTRLLVL.

The chain joins TRBV7-2 to TRBJ2-2; 9 positions agree with TRBD2. After removal of 1 base from V and 7 bases from J, the junction contained 4 bases not matched to a gene. This CDR3 has 15 residues. CDR1 and CDR2 from the germline V gene are SGHTA and FQGNSA. Here the CDR3 DNA reads TGTGCCAGCAGCTTAGTAGCGGGAGTTCACGGGGAGCTGTTTTTT. Encoded protein: CASSLVAGVHGELFF.

The gene calls are TRBV6-2 or TRBV6-3 and TRBJ1-2, with D possibly matching TRBD1 (6 bases). The CDR3 totals 13 residues. Trimming left V 2 bases short and J 7 bases short, with 11 bases between. The germline V gene has CDR1 MNHEY and CDR2 SVGEGT. DNA of the CDR3: TGTGCCAGCAGTTACCGAGGGGGATCTGGCTACACCTTC. Protein: CASSYRGGSGYTF.

V gene TRBV7-9 combines with J gene TRBJ1-2; 8 bases match TRBD1. The CDR3 sequence is 12 residues long. Trimming cost V 4 bases and J 6 bases; bases outside gene matches: 1. Germline CDR1 is SEHNR and CDR2 is FQNEAQ (reference sequence). In nucleotides, the CDR3 is TGTGCCAGCAGCTGGACAGGGAATGGCTACACCTTC. Its translation is CASSWTGNGYTF.

This chain links TRBV28 with TRBJ2-7, with 12 positions matching TRBD1. The germline V gene has CDR1 MDHEN and CDR2 SYDVKM. The CDR3 consists of 15 residues. V lost 0 bases and J lost 5; bases outside the gene matches: 2. CDR3 in DNA: TGTGCCAGCAGTTTATGGGGACAGGGGGCGGACGAGCAGTACTTC. It yields the protein CASSLWGQGADEQYF.